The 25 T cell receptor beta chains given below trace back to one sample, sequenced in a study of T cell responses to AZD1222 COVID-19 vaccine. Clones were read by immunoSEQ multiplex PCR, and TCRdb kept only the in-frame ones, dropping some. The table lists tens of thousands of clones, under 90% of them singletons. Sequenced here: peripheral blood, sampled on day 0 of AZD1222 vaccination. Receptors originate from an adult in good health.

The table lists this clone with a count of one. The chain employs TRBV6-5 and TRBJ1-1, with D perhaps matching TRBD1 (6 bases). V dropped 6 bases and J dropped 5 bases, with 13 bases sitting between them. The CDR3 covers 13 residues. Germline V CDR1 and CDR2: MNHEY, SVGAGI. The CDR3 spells CASRRGGSTEAFF. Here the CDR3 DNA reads TGTGCCAGCAGGAGGGGGGGCTCTACTGAAGCTTTCTTT.

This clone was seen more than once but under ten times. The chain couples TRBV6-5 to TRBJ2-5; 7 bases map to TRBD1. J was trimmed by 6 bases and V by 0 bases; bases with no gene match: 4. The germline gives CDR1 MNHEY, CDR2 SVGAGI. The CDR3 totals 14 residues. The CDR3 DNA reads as TGTGCCAGCAGTTACTCCGCAGGGGGAAAGACCCAGTACTTC. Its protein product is CASSYSAGGKTQYF.

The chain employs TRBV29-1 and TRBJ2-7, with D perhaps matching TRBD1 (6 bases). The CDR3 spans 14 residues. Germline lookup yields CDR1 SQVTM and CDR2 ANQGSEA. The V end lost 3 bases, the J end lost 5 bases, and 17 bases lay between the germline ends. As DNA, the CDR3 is TGCAGCGTTGATCAGAGGGGTGGGGGCCACGAGCAGTACTTC. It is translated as CSVDQRGGGHEQYF.

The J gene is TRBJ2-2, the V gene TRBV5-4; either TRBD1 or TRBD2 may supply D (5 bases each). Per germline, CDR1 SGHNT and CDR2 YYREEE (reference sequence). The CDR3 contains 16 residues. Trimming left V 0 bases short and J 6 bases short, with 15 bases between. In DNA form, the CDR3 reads TGTGCCAGCAGCTTGGATTGGGGACCCGGGGCCGGGGAGCTGTTTTTT. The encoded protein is CASSLDWGPGAGELFF.

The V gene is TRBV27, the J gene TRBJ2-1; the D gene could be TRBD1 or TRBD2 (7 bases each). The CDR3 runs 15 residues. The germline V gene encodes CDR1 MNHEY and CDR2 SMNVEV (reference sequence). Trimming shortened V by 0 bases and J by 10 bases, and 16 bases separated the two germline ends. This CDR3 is CASSLSSVRGGEQFF. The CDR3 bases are TGTGCCAGCAGTTTATCTAGCGTCAGGGGGGGAGAGCAGTTCTTC.

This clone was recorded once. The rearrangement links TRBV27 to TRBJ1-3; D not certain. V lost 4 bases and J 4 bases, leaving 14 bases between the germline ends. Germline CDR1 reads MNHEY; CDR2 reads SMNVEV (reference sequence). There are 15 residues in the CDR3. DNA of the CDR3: TGTGCCAGCAGTTCGCTGGGAAGTCCCGGAAACACCATATATTTT. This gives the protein CASSSLGSPGNTIYF.

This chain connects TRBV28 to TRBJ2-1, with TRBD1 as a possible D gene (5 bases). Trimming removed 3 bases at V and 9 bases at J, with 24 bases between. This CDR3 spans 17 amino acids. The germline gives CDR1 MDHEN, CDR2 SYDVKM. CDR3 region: CASSLKGRVKRQAEQFF. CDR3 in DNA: TGTGCCAGCAGTTTGAAGGGCAGGGTAAAGAGGCAGGCTGAGCAGTTCTTC. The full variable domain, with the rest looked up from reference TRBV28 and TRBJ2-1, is DVKVTQSSRYLVKRTGEKVFLECVQDMDHENMFWYRQDPGLGLRLIYFSYDVKMKEKGDIPEGYSVSREKKERFSLILESASTNQTSMYLCASSLKGRVKRQAEQFFGPGTRLTVL.

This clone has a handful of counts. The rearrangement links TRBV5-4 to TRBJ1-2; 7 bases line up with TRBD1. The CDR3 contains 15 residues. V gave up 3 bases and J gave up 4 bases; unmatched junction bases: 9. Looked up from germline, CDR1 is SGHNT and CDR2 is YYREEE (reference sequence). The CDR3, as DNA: TGTGCCAGCAGCTCCTCCCGGGACAGCTCCTATGGCTACACCTTC. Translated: CASSSSRDSSYGYTF.

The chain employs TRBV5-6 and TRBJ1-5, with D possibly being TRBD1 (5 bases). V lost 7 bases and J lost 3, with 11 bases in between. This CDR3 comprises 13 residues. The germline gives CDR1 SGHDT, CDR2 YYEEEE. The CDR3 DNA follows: TGTGCCAGCGCTGGGGGACTCAATCAGCCCCAGCATTTT. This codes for CASAGGLNQPQHF.

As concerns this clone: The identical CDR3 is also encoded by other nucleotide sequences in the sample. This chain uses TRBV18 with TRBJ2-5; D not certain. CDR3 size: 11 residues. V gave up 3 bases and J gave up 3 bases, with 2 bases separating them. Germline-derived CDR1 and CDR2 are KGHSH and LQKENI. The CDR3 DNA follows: TGTGCCAGCTCACCTGAAGAGACCCAGTACTTC. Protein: CASSPEETQYF.

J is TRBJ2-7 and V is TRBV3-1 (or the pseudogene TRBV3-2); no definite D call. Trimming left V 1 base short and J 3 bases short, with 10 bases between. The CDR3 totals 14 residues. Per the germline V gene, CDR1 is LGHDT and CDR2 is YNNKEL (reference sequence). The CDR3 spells CASSQVDRDYEQYF. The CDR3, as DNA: TGTGCCAGCAGCCAAGTTGATAGGGACTACGAGCAGTACTTC.

CDR3 protein: CASSLRPEGTEAFF. CDR3 coding DNA: TGCGCCAGCAGCCTCCGACCAGAGGGGACTGAAGCTTTCTTT. The V gene is TRBV5-1, the J gene TRBJ1-1, with D possibly being TRBD1 (5 bases). CDR3 length equals 14 residues. Trimming removed 4 bases from V and 5 bases from J, with 15 bases in between. CDR1 and CDR2 from the germline V gene are SGHRS and YFSETQ.

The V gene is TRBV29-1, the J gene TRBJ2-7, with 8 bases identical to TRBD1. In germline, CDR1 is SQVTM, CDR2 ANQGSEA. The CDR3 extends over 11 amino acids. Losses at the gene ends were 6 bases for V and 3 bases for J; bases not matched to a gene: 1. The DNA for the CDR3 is TGCAGCGTAGGGACAGGCTACGAGCAGTACTTC. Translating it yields CSVGTGYEQYF.

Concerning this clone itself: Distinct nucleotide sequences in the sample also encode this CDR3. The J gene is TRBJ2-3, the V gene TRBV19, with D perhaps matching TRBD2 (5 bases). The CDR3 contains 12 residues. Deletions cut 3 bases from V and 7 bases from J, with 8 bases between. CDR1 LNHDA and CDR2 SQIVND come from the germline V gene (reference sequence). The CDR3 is CASSITGNTQYF. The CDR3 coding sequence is TGTGCCAGTAGTATCACGGGAAATACGCAGTATTTT. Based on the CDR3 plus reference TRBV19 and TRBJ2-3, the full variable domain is DGGITQSPKYLFRKEGQNVTLSCEQNLNHDAMYWYRQDPGQGLRLIYYSQIVNDFQKGDIAEGYSVSREKKESFPLTVTSAQKNPTAFYLCASSITGNTQYFGPGTRLTVL.

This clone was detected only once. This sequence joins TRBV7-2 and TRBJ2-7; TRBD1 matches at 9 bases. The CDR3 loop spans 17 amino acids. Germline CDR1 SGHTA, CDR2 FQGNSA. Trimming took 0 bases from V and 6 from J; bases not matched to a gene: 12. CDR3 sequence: CASSLAPTGTGRGEQYF. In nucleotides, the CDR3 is TGTGCCAGCAGCTTAGCGCCTACCGGGACAGGGCGAGGCGAGCAGTACTTC.

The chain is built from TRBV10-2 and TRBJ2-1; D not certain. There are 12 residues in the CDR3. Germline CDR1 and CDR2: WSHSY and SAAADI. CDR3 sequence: CAIQSSYNEQFF. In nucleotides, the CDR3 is TGCGCGATACAGAGCTCCTACAATGAGCAGTTCTTC.

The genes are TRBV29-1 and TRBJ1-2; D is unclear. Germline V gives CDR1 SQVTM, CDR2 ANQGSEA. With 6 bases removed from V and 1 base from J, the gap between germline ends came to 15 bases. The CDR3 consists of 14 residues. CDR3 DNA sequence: TGCAGCGTCGGAACCCAGGCGGATAACTATGGCTACACCTTC. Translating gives CSVGTQADNYGYTF.

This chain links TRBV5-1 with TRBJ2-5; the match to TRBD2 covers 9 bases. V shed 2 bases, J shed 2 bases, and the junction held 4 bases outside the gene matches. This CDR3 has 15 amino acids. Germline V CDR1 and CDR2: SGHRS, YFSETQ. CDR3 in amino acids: CASSLAGGLQETQYF. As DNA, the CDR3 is TGCGCCAGCAGCTTAGCGGGGGGTTTACAAGAGACCCAGTACTTC.

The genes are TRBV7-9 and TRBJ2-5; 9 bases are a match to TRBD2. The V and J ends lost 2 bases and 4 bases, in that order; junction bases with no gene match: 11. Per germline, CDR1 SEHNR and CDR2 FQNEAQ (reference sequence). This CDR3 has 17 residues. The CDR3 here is CASSLQGEGLALETQYF. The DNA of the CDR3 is TGTGCCAGCAGCTTACAGGGAGAGGGACTAGCATTAGAGACCCAGTACTTC.

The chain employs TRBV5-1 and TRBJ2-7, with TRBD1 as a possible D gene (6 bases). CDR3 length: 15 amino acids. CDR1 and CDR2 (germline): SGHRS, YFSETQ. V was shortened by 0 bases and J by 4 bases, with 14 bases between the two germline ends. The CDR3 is CASSLVPGVGYEQYF. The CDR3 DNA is TGCGCCAGCAGCTTGGTGCCAGGGGTGGGGTACGAGCAGTACTTC.

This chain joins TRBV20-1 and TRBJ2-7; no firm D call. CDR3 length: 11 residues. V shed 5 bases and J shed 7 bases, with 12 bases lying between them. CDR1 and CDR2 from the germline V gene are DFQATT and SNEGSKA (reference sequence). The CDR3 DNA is TGCAGTGCTCCAGGACGTGAGGAGCAGTACTTC. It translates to CSAPGREEQYF.

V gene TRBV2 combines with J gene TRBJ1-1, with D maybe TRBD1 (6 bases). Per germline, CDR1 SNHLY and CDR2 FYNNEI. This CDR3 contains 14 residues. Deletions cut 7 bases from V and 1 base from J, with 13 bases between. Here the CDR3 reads CASTTRTENTEAFF. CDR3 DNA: TGTGCCAGCACCACGAGGACAGAGAACACTGAAGCTTTCTTT.

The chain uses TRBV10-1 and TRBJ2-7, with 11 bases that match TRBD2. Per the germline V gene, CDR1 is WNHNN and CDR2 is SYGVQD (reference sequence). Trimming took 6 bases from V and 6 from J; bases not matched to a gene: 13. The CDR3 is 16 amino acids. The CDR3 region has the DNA TGCGCCAGCAGCGCCGCCGGGACTAGCGGACGTACCGAGCAGTACTTC. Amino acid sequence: CASSAAGTSGRTEQYF.

The CDR3 is CASSAGGIANYGYTF. DNA for the CDR3: TGTGCCAGCAGCGCAGGGGGTATTGCTAACTATGGCTACACCTTC. This chain links TRBV5-4 with TRBJ1-2, with 7 bases aligning to TRBD1. The CDR3 is 15 residues long. With 4 bases clipped from V and 0 bases from J, the junction kept 6 bases outside the gene matches. The V gene's germline CDR1 is SGHNT and CDR2 YYREEE (reference sequence).

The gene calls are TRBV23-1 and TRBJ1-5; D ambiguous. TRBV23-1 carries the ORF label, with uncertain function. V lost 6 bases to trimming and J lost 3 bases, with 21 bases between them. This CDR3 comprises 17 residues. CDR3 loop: CASSRRRRAENNQPQHF. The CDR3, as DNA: TGCGCCAGCAGCCGTCGACGGAGGGCTGAAAACAATCAGCCCCAGCATTTT.